A single sample gave rise to the 29 T cell receptor beta chains below, sequenced in a study of T cells expressing NK-cell markers. TCRdb re-called the 5' RACE reads, yielding one record per CDR3 amino acid sequence without DNA. The sample data list about 460,000 distinct CDR3 sequences. Material: blood T cells: a sorted CD56 or NKG2C T cell subset, CD4+ or CD8+ T cells, or bulk PBMC T cells (not recorded which). The source is a woman aged 50 to 60 in good health.

This sequence joins TRBV29-1 and TRBJ2-1; TCRdb gives TRBD1 as the D gene, but with no DNA this cannot be confirmed. Looked up from germline, CDR1 is SQVTM and CDR2 is ANQGSEA. The CDR3 runs 16 residues. The CDR3 is CSAGWVGSANYNEQFF.

The chain uses TRBV5-6 and TRBJ2-5; TCRdb's D call, TRBD2, is unchecked because there is no DNA. This CDR3 comprises 14 residues. The germline gives CDR1 SGHDT, CDR2 YYEEEE. The CDR3 is CASRLAGEGETQYF.

The V call is TRBV20-1, the J call TRBJ1-4; lacking DNA, the TRBD1 call made by TCRdb goes unchecked. The CDR3 sequence is 14 residues long. Germline lookup yields CDR1 DFQATT and CDR2 SNEGSKA (reference sequence). CDR3 residues: CSALLPGSREKLFF.

This chain joins TRBV20-1 and TRBJ2-5. CDR1 and CDR2 from the germline V gene are DFQATT and SNEGSKA (reference sequence). This CDR3 has 13 amino acids. CDR3 sequence reads: CSAPHLYQETQYF.

The V call is TRBV11-2, the J call TRBJ2-7; the D gene TCRdb calls, TRBD2, cannot be checked with no DNA. The CDR3 has 14 amino acids. Looked up from germline, CDR1 is SGHAT and CDR2 is FQNNGV. CDR3 sequence: CASSALAASLEQYF.

CDR3 residues: CSVVLGQGGSTFF. The chain links TRBV29-1 to TRBJ2-1; TCRdb proposes TRBD1, but this gene call is untestable without DNA. CDR3 length equals 13 residues. The germline CDR1 and CDR2 sequences are SQVTM and ANQGSEA.

The chain couples TRBV3-1 to TRBJ2-5; as DNA is missing, the TRBD2 call by TCRdb cannot be tested. The CDR3 consists of 18 residues. Germline-derived CDR1 and CDR2 are LGHDT and YNNKEL (reference sequence). CDR3 amino acids: CASSQALEGKTSRETQYF.

V is TRBV11-2 and J is TRBJ2-1; TCRdb selects TRBD1, and the lack of DNA leaves this call unchecked. This CDR3 contains 17 residues. Germline V gives CDR1 SGHAT, CDR2 FQNNGV. CDR3 in amino acids: CASSSDRGSPTYNEQFF.

CDR3 in amino acids: CASSFSLRNTEAFF. The genes are TRBV12-3 or TRBV12-4 and TRBJ1-1. The length of the CDR3 is 14 residues.

J is TRBJ2-2 and V is TRBV5-1; absent DNA, TCRdb's TRBD2 call cannot be checked. CDR1 and CDR2 from the germline V gene are SGHRS and YFSETQ. This CDR3 has 16 amino acids. CDR3 sequence: CASSFSLAGGTGELFF.

This chain uses TRBV12-3 or TRBV12-4 with TRBJ2-7. The CDR3 extends over 14 amino acids. CDR3 sequence reads: CASSFSGRPPEQYF.

This chain joins TRBV29-1 and TRBJ2-7. This CDR3 is 15 amino acids long. Germline CDR1 SQVTM, CDR2 ANQGSEA. Here the CDR3 reads CSVASYGEVAYEQYF.

CDR3 protein: CASKSYLASTDTQYF. J is TRBJ2-3 and V is TRBV2; no DNA is available, so the TRBD2 call from TCRdb remains unchecked. CDR3 size: 15 residues. Germline V gene lookup returns CDR1 SNHLY and CDR2 FYNNEI.

The chain has TRBV27 and TRBJ1-1; with no DNA, the TCRdb D assignment of TRBD1 cannot be verified. Germline V gene lookup returns CDR1 MNHEY and CDR2 SMNVEV (reference sequence). The CDR3 totals 15 residues. CDR3 region: CASSPRGPMNTEAFF.

The CDR3: CASSPHLMVGAGANVLTF. The J gene is TRBJ2-6, the V gene TRBV27. Germline V lookup: CDR1 MNHEY, CDR2 SMNVEV (reference sequence). The CDR3 extends over 18 amino acids.

This chain connects TRBV11-2 to TRBJ2-1; no DNA is available, so the TRBD2 call from TCRdb remains unchecked. The length of the CDR3 is 16 residues. Germline CDR1 reads SGHAT; CDR2 reads FQNNGV. CDR3 region: CASSLDLAGGYNEQFF.

The chain is built from TRBV9 and TRBJ2-1; TCRdb reports TRBD1, a call that lacks DNA to check it against. The CDR3 covers 15 residues. Per germline, CDR1 SGDLS and CDR2 YYNGEE. Here the CDR3 reads CASSVAGNRGDEQFF.

Here the CDR3 reads CASSFTGTGTGELFF. The chain uses TRBV5-5 and TRBJ2-2; without DNA, the TCRdb call of TRBD1 cannot be checked. The CDR3 sequence is 15 residues long. CDR1 and CDR2 from the germline V gene are SGHKS and YYEKEE (reference sequence).

The genes are TRBV3-1 and TRBJ2-3; the D call from TCRdb, TRBD1, cannot be confirmed without DNA. Germline V CDR1 and CDR2: LGHDT, YNNKEL (reference sequence). This CDR3 spans 16 amino acids. The CDR3 protein is CASSLYPVGVTDTQYF.

The V gene is TRBV12-3 or TRBV12-4, the J gene TRBJ1-1. The CDR3 sequence is 13 residues long. The CDR3: CASQPWLNTEAFF.

Here the CDR3 reads CASSPPRLAGNTGELFF. This chain connects TRBV7-8 to TRBJ2-2; TCRdb selects TRBD2, and the lack of DNA leaves this call unchecked. The CDR3 is 17 residues long. Germline V gives CDR1 SGHVS, CDR2 FQNEAQ.

V and J are TRBV4-1 and TRBJ2-5; absent DNA, TCRdb's TRBD1 call cannot be checked. The CDR3 has 16 residues. Germline values: CDR1 MGHRA, CDR2 YSYEKL. The CDR3 here is CASSQDGLVGAETQYF.

V gene TRBV7-9 combines with J gene TRBJ2-2; TCRdb returns TRBD1, unconfirmable since there is no DNA. The CDR3 has 16 amino acids. Per germline, CDR1 SEHNR and CDR2 FQNEAQ (reference sequence). The CDR3 loop reads CASVGGAVMYTGELFF.

The chain couples TRBV29-1 to TRBJ2-2; TCRdb gives TRBD2 as the D gene, but with no DNA this cannot be confirmed. CDR3 length equals 11 residues. Germline CDR1 and CDR2: SQVTM and ANQGSEA. CDR3 protein: CSVGRAGELFF.

The rearrangement uses TRBV20-1 and TRBJ1-2; the TRBD1 assignment by TCRdb is unverifiable without DNA. This CDR3 region has 15 residues. CDR1 and CDR2 from the germline V gene are DFQATT and SNEGSKA (reference sequence). The CDR3 protein is CSARDPTVANYGYTF.

V is TRBV5-1 and J is TRBJ1-5. Germline-derived CDR1 and CDR2 are SGHRS and YFSETQ. This CDR3 has 15 amino acids. Here the CDR3 reads CASSPGEGSNQPQHF. The entire variable domain, with the rest obtained from reference TRBV5-1 and TRBJ1-5, is as follows: KAGVTQTPRYLIKTRGQQVTLSCSPISGHRSVSWYQQTPGQGLQFLFEYFSETQRNKGNFPGRFSGRQFSNSRSEMNVSTLELGDSALYLCASSPGEGSNQPQHFGDGTRLSIL.

CDR3: CASSLAMSGSSYEQYF. The V gene is TRBV12-3 or TRBV12-4, the J gene TRBJ2-7. This CDR3 is built from 16 residues.

The chain joins TRBV12-3 or TRBV12-4 to TRBJ2-1; with no DNA, the TCRdb D assignment of TRBD1 cannot be verified. The CDR3 sequence is 17 residues long. CDR3 residues: CASSPPPLRGGGYEQFF.

This chain links TRBV7-9 with TRBJ1-2; TCRdb picks TRBD1, but there is no DNA to check that call. The CDR3 is 15 amino acids. Germline CDR1 is SEHNR and CDR2 is FQNEAQ (reference sequence). This chain's CDR3 is CASSPLGLLYYGYTF.